This T cell receptor (beta chain) was profiled in a study of CD8+CD57+ T cells in acquired aplastic anemia. The germline V gene has CDR1 SEHNR and CDR2 FQNEAQ (reference sequence). V shed 3 bases and J shed 2 bases, with 13 bases lying between them. The CDR3 runs to 15 residues. The study profiled TCR beta VDJ and CDR3 using genomic DNA as template. From the reads, TCRdb called clonotypes with MiXCR, one entry per CDR3 protein. The table records 200,000 or so distinct CDR3 sequences, 64% of them present only once. V and J are TRBV7-9 and TRBJ1-1, with D unresolved. The receptor's source is a human donor with severe aplastic anemia or a healthy control (not recorded which). Sequenced input: sorted CD4+, CD8+, or CD8+CD57+ T cells (not recorded which) from PBMCs. The DNA of the CDR3 is TGTGCCAGCAGCTTCGGCGCAAAGAGAAACACTGAAGCTTTCTTT. Translated, it gives CASSFGAKRNTEAFF.